A single sample gave rise to the 21 T cell receptor beta chains below, sequenced in a study of blood T cell repertoires in COVID-19. Assay used: immunoSEQ multiplex PCR; TCRdb lists only in-frame clones, some missing. The sample contains around 13,000 clones, 88% of which appear only once. The material sequenced was peripheral blood. These receptors all stem from a human donor in a cohort sampled during active COVID-19.

CDR3 in amino acids: CASRQQGAFGYTF. As DNA, the CDR3 is TGTGCCAGCAGACAACAGGGGGCATTTGGCTACACCTTC. The V gene is TRBV28, the J gene TRBJ1-2, with 9 positions matching TRBD1. The trim removed 6 bases at V and 7 bases at J, leaving 6 bases unmatched. There are 13 residues in the CDR3. Germline V CDR1 and CDR2: MDHEN, SYDVKM.

The rearrangement joins TRBV7-3 to TRBJ1-1; D unresolved. This CDR3 spans 14 amino acids. Germline-derived CDR1 and CDR2 are SGHTA and FQGTGA. The V and J ends lost 0 bases and 6 bases respectively, with 11 bases between them. The CDR3 here is CASSLTGSLSEAFF. In DNA form, the CDR3 reads TGTGCCAGCAGCTTAACGGGGAGCCTCTCTGAAGCTTTCTTT.

The V and J genes are TRBV30 and TRBJ1-2; D remains ambiguous. The CDR3 runs 11 residues. Trimming took off 5 bases at V and 8 bases at J, with 12 bases between the two ends. Germline V gives CDR1 GTSNPN, CDR2 SVGIG (reference sequence). The CDR3 nucleotides read TGTGCCTGGGCGCGGGTGAGCGGCTACACCTTC. It translates to CAWARVSGYTF.

The chain has TRBV30 and TRBJ1-1, with D perhaps matching TRBD1 (5 bases). Trimming stripped 2 bases from V and 4 bases from J, with 11 bases between. The CDR3 contains 13 residues. Germline values: CDR1 GTSNPN, CDR2 SVGIG (reference sequence). The chain's CDR3 is CAWSWGPGTEAFF. CDR3 DNA sequence: TGTGCCTGGAGTTGGGGCCCCGGCACTGAAGCTTTCTTT. The complete variable domain, with remaining parts taken from reference TRBV30 and TRBJ1-1, reads SQTIHQWPATLVQPVGSPLSLECTVEGTSNPNLYWYRQAAGRGLQLLFYSVGIGQISSEVPQNLSASRPQDRQFILSSKKLLLSDSGFYLCAWSWGPGTEAFFGQGTRLTVV.

This rearrangement joins TRBV9 to TRBJ2-7; TRBD1 is a possible D gene (6 bases). V gave up 0 bases and J gave up 4 bases, with 11 bases separating them. Germline V gene sequence: CDR1 SGDLS, CDR2 YYNGEE. The CDR3 consists of 14 residues. This chain's CDR3 is CASSVESRGYEQYF. For the CDR3, the DNA is TGTGCCAGCAGCGTAGAATCCAGGGGATACGAGCAGTACTTC.

The gene calls are TRBV5-1 and TRBJ2-7; TRBD1 matches at 8 bases. V shed 5 bases and J 5 bases; nucleotides not matched to a gene: 12. The germline V gene has CDR1 SGHRS and CDR2 YFSETQ. This CDR3 has 15 residues. CDR3 DNA: TGCGCCAGCAGTCACGGAGGACAGGGAGGTGACGAGCAGTACTTC. Its translation is CASSHGGQGGDEQYF.

The rearrangement uses TRBV12-3 or TRBV12-4 and TRBJ1-1; D unresolved. This CDR3 has 12 residues. V dropped 5 bases and J dropped 10 bases, with 14 bases sitting between them. In nucleotides, the CDR3 is TGTGCCAGCAGTCTAACGAGAAGTGGAGCTTTCTTT. This codes for CASSLTRSGAFF.

This chain's CDR3 is CASSKRTGEAYEQYF. The CDR3 nucleotides are TGTGCCAGCAGCAAAAGGACAGGGGAAGCCTACGAGCAGTACTTC. The gene calls are TRBV28 and TRBJ2-7; 9 positions match TRBD1. The CDR3 length is 15 residues. After removal of 6 bases from V and 2 bases from J, the junction contained 8 bases not matched to a gene. CDR1 MDHEN and CDR2 SYDVKM come from the germline V gene.

The rearrangement uses TRBV4-1 and TRBJ1-2; TRBD1 might be the D (6 bases). The germline V gene encodes CDR1 MGHRA and CDR2 YSYEKL. The CDR3 totals 11 residues. V shed 7 bases and J shed 8 bases, with 11 bases lying between them. The CDR3 spells CASKGGDGYTF. In DNA, the CDR3 is TGCGCCAGCAAGGGGGGGGACGGCTACACCTTC.

This clone was seen just once. The V and J genes are TRBV4-1 and TRBJ2-3; TRBD2 matches at 10 bases. The CDR3 totals 17 residues. Germline V CDR1 and CDR2: MGHRA, YSYEKL. Trimming removed 4 bases from V and 2 bases from J; junction bases left unmatched: 9. The DNA of the CDR3 is TGCGCCAGCAGCCGGTCGAGCGGGAGGGCCCTCACAGATACGCAGTATTTT. This sequence encodes CASSRSSGRALTDTQYF.

The genes are TRBV29-1 and TRBJ1-2, with a tentative D call TRBD1 (5 bases). Germline V gene data show CDR1 as SQVTM and CDR2 as ANQGSEA. The CDR3 loop spans 11 amino acids. V was shortened by 7 bases and J by 8 bases, with 14 bases between the two germline ends. The CDR3 spells CSAQGAEGYTF. Written as DNA, the CDR3 is TGCAGCGCTCAAGGGGCTGAAGGCTACACCTTC.

The chain couples TRBV5-6 to TRBJ2-7; D is uncertain. Germline values: CDR1 SGHDT, CDR2 YYEEEE. The length of the CDR3 is 14 residues. The germline V and J ends were trimmed by 7 bases and 3 bases, with 17 bases remaining between them. As DNA, the CDR3 is TGTGCCAGCGTTTCTGGCCCGTCGAACTACGAGCAGTACTTC. Encoded protein: CASVSGPSNYEQYF.

The gene calls are TRBV2 and TRBJ1-2, with a possible D match to TRBD1 (6 bases). CDR1 SNHLY and CDR2 FYNNEI come from the germline V gene. This CDR3 spans 13 amino acids. Trimming removed 3 bases from V and 8 bases from J, with 13 bases in between. The CDR3 DNA reads TGTGCCAGCAGTGACGCAGGGGAGGGAGGCTACACCTTC. Residues: CASSDAGEGGYTF.

The chain recombines TRBV18 with TRBJ1-5, with 10 nucleotides matching TRBD1. This CDR3 has 15 amino acids. Germline CDR1 and CDR2: KGHSH and LQKENI. Losses at the gene ends were 5 bases for V and 6 bases for J; bases not matched to a gene: 7. CDR3 sequence: CASSSRQGAGQPQHF. The CDR3 DNA sequence: TGTGCCAGCTCATCACGACAGGGGGCCGGTCAGCCCCAGCATTTT.

The V and J genes are TRBV9 and TRBJ1-2, with D possibly matching TRBD1 (5 bases). CDR1 and CDR2 (germline): SGDLS, YYNGEE. The V and J ends lost 3 bases and 7 bases respectively, with 16 bases between them. The CDR3 is 14 amino acids. For the CDR3, the DNA is TGTGCCAGCAGCGCCGACAGTTCAGGCAGTGGCTACACCTTC. Translating gives CASSADSSGSGYTF.

J is TRBJ2-7 and V is TRBV2, with 7 bases fitting TRBD1. Germline V CDR1 and CDR2: SNHLY, FYNNEI. J was trimmed by 2 bases and V by 3 bases; bases with no gene match: 4. The CDR3 sequence is 14 residues long. CDR3 nucleotides: TGTGCCAGCAGTGACCCCCAGGGGGCCTACGAGCAGTACTTC. Its translation is CASSDPQGAYEQYF.

CDR3 protein: CASSSYRNTEAFF. The DNA of the CDR3 is TGTGCCAGCAGCTCCTACAGAAACACTGAAGCTTTCTTT. The chain links TRBV5-5 to TRBJ1-1; D ambiguous. The CDR3 has 13 amino acids. V gave up 3 bases and J gave up 2 bases, with 8 bases separating them. The germline CDR1 and CDR2 sequences are SGHKS and YYEKEE (reference sequence).

The chain has TRBV9 and TRBJ2-3; D gene uncertain. The CDR3 extends over 13 amino acids. The germline V and J ends were trimmed by 4 bases and 2 bases, with 8 bases remaining between them. CDR1 SGDLS and CDR2 YYNGEE come from the germline V gene. This chain's CDR3 is CASSTGHTDTQYF. CDR3 in DNA: TGTGCCAGCAGCACGGGTCACACAGATACGCAGTATTTT.

The chain is built from TRBV6-5 and TRBJ1-6, with 8 bases matching TRBD1. Looked up from germline, CDR1 is MNHEY and CDR2 is SVGAGI. V was pared by 10 bases and J by 8 bases, with 10 bases of the junction left unmatched. The length of the CDR3 is 14 residues. For the CDR3, the DNA is TGTGCCACCTCGGACAGGGCAGTTGATTCACCCCTCCACTTT. Its translation is CATSDRAVDSPLHF.

The rearrangement links TRBV24-1 to TRBJ2-7; D perhaps matches TRBD1 (5 bases). V was clipped by 5 bases and J by 1 base, with 8 bases between them. The CDR3 totals 13 residues. Germline CDR1 reads KGHDR; CDR2 reads SFDVKD. The CDR3: CATSGQLSYEQYF. Written as DNA, the CDR3 is TGTGCCACCAGTGGACAGCTTTCCTACGAGCAGTACTTC.

The chain recombines TRBV7-8 with TRBJ1-1, with TRBD1 identical over 7 bases. This CDR3 region has 15 residues. The trim removed 5 bases at V and 1 base at J, leaving 7 bases unmatched. The germline CDR1 and CDR2 sequences are SGHVS and FQNEAQ. The CDR3 bases are TGTGCCAGCAGCCGACGAGGGACAGCGAACACTGAAGCTTTCTTT. Translated: CASSRRGTANTEAFF.